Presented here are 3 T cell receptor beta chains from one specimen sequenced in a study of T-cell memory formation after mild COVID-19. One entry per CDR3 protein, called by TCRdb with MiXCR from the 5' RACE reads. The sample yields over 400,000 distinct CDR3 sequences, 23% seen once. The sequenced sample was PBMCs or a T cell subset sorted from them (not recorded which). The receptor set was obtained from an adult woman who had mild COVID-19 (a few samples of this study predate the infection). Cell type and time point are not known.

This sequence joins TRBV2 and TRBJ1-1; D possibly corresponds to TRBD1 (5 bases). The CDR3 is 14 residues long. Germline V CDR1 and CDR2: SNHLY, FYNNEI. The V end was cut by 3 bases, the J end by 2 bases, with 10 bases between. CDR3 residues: CASSDGDLNTEAFF. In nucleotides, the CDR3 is TGTGCCAGCAGTGATGGGGACCTAAACACTGAAGCTTTCTTT. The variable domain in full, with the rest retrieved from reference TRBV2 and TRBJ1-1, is EPEVTQTPSHQVTQMGQEVILRCVPISNHLYFYWYRQILGQKVEFLVSFYNNEISEKSEIFDDQFSVERPDGSNFTLKIRSTKLEDSAMYFCASSDGDLNTEAFFGQGTRLTVV.

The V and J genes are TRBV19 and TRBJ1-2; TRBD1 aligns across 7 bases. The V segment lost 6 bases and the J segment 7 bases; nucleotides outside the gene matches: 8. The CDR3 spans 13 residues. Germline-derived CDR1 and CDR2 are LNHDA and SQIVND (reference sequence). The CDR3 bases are TGTGCCAGTAGCCCGGGACAGTGGTTTGGCTACACCTTC. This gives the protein CASSPGQWFGYTF.

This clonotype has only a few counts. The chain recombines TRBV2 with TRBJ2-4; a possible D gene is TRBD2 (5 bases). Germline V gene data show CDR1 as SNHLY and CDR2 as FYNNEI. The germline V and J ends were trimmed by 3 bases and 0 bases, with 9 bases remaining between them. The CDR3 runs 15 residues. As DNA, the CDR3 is TGTGCCAGCAGTGATTCTGGACTAGCCAAAAACATTCAGTACTTC. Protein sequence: CASSDSGLAKNIQYF.